This TCR beta chain was documented in a study of T cells in Graves' hyperthyroidism and ophthalmopathy. This clonotype appeared many times. Patients aged 18 to 65 had newly diagnosed hyperthyroidism of under 2 months' duration. Patients having uncontrolled infection, another autoimmune disease, pregnancy or lactation were not included. TCR beta CDR3 regions were amplified from RNA. HTBI primers were employed in a first-round RT-PCR of the TCR CDR3. MiXCR, run by TCRdb on the multiplex PCR reads, gives a single entry per CDR3 protein. The repertoire holds roughly 500,000 distinct CDR3 sequences, approximately 14% seen once, with 5.5% to 7.5% in the top ten. Material: blood. The receptor comes from a woman younger than 45 with Graves' hyperthyroidism that later progressed to Graves' ophthalmopathy.

The DNA of the CDR3 is TGTGCCAGCAGTCATAGGACAGGGGTGGATGGCTACACCTTC. Its protein product is CASSHRTGVDGYTF. The chain uses TRBV3-1 and TRBJ1-2; 9 nucleotides match TRBD1. Trimming at V came to 6 bases and at J to 6 bases, leaving 8 bases not matched to a gene. CDR3 length equals 14 residues. Germline-derived CDR1 and CDR2 are LGHDT and YNNKEL (reference sequence).